This T cell receptor (beta chain) derives from a study of Ad26.COV2.S vaccination and SARS-CoV-2 variants. Study outcomes and limitations: The TCR breadth and depth analyses may have understated or missed part of the total T cell responses.

Treatment noted: around 19 received Ad26.COV2.S at low or high dose, single or two shots; about 5 received placebo; per-sample allocation not given. The samples were gathered on day 63 after the first injection of vaccine or placebo. This CDR3 has 14 amino acids. Germline assignment: CDR1 MGHRA and CDR2 YSYEKL. The germline V and J ends were trimmed by 1 base and 7 bases, with 11 bases remaining between them. Method: immunoSEQ multiplex PCR; TCRdb's copy keeps in-frame clones and lacks some. The data hold around 450,000 clones, with roughly 90% observed a single time. Notes on this clone: Its antigen is unknown.

The chain couples TRBV4-1 to TRBJ1-5; TRBD1 is a possible D gene (5 bases). The clonotype was recovered from a person between 18 and 65 years old who received the Ad26.COV2.S COVID-19 vaccine or a placebo. The sequences come from peripheral blood, collected in a trial of Ad26.COV2.S vaccine versus placebo. The CDR3 is CASSQAGTGQPQHF. The CDR3 bases are TGCGCCAGCAGCCAAGCAGGGACGGGACAGCCCCAGCATTTT.